Sequencing of this TCR beta chain was carried out in a study of Ad26.COV2.S vaccination and SARS-CoV-2 variants. Overall study: Donor joined the COV1001 Ad26.COV2.S trial arm. General study findings and limits: In TCR breadth and depth analyses, total T cell responses may have been underestimated.

Treatment given: about 20 received Ad26.COV2.S at low or high dose, single or two shots; roughly five received placebo; per-sample allocation not given. Vaccine and placebo recipients were sampled on day 63 after the first injection. Cohort 1b enrolled adults aged 18-55 years in Boston. Expressing Wuhan-strain SARS-CoV-2 spike, an Ad26 vector served as the vaccine. In regard to this clone: Its antigen is not identified.

Profiling relied on immunoSEQ multiplex PCR, and the TCRdb table lists in-frame clones only, not all of them. The table shows around 300,000 clones, with roughly 90% occurring only once. Here the sequenced sample was peripheral blood, taken in a trial of Ad26.COV2.S vaccine versus placebo. The TCR comes from a person aged 18-65 years who received the Ad26.COV2.S COVID-19 vaccine or a placebo.

The CDR3 DNA is TGTGCCAGCAGTGAGACTAGCCTCTCCTACGAGCAGTACTTC. Amino acids: CASSETSLSYEQYF. The chain employs TRBV2 and TRBJ2-7, with 7 bases matching TRBD2. Germline V gene sequence: CDR1 SNHLY, CDR2 FYNNEI. The V gene end was trimmed by 3 bases and the J gene end by 0 bases; junction bases not matched to a gene: 2. The CDR3 loop spans 14 amino acids.